This T cell receptor (beta chain) was profiled in a study of blood T cells in healthy people across ages. With respect to this clonotype: Its target is not known.

V lost 7 bases and J lost 7; bases outside the gene matches: 12. CDR3 length: 14 amino acids. CDR1 and CDR2 from the germline V gene are GTSNPN and SVGIG (reference sequence). PBMCs numbering at least 6.5 million were isolated per sample. The study's findings and limits: TCR beta diversity tracked closely with naive T cell percentage. Conclusively comparing naive with antigen-experienced cells was impossible with unsorted PBMCs.

The use of a sample-barcoded 5' primer and a J-beta primer mix characterized a second PCR of roughly 7 to 12 cycles. TCRdb redid the calling of the 5' RACE reads with MiXCR, one entry per CDR3 protein. This table has about 1.6 million distinct CDR3 sequences, about 31% appearing once. This rearrangement joins TRBV30 to TRBJ2-1; 8 positions match TRBD2. The sequenced sample consisted of blood. This TCR was sampled from a young woman in good health. CDR3 bases: TGTGCCTTGTCCCGGGGGGGCGTTGGGAATGAGCAGTTCTTC. The encoded protein is CALSRGGVGNEQFF.